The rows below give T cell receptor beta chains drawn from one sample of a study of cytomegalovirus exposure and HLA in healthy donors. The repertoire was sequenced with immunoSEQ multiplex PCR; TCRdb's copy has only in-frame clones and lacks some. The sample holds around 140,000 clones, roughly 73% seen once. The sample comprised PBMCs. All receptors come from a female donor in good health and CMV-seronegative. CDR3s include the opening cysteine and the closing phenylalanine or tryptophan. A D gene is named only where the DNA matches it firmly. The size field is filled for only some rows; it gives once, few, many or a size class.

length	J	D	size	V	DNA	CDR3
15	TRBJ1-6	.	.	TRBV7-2	TGTGCCAGCAGCCCCCGGGTCCCTGGAATCTCACCCCTCCACTTT	CASSPRVPGISPLHF
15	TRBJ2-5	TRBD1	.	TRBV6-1	TGTGCCAGCAGTGCCGGGACAGTACAAACAGAGACCCAGTACTTC	CASSAGTVQTETQYF
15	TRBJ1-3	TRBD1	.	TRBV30	TGTGCCTGGAGTGTACGGGGACAGATCGGAAACACCATATATTTT	CAWSVRGQIGNTIYF
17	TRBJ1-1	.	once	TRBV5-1	TGCGCCAGCAGCCCTCTGGGGGAGGGCAACTCGAACACTGAAGCTTTCTTT	CASSPLGEGNSNTEAFF
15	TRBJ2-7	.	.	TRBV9	TGTGCCAGCAGCGTCGCCGGGGGGCTCCCCTACGAGCAGTACTTC	CASSVAGGLPYEQYF
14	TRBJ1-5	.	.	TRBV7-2	TGTGCCAGCAGCTTTTCGGAGCGCAATCAGCCCCAGCATTTT	CASSFSERNQPQHF
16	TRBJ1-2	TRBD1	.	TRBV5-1	TGCGCCAGCAGCTCTCAGGGACAGGGGCTCGACTATGGCTACACCTTC	CASSSQGQGLDYGYTF
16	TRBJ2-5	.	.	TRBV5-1	TGCGCCAGCAGCCCCACAGGGTTTGGTTTAGGGGAGACCCAGTACTTC	CASSPTGFGLGETQYF
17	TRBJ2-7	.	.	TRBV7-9	TGTGCCAGCAGCTTATATGGACCCGACAGCCCCGGCGGATGGCAGTACTTC	CASSLYGPDSPGGWQYF
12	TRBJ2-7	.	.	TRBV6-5	TGTGCCAGCAGCCAGGGGCGGGACGAGCAGTACTTC	CASSQGRDEQYF
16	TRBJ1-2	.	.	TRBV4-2	TGTGCCAGCAGCTTGGCGGGCCGGGGGGACCTCTATGGCTACACCTTC	CASSLAGRGDLYGYTF
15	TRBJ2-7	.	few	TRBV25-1	TGTGCCAGCAGTGAATCCCGGACGGGGGTTAAGGAGCAGTACTTC	CASSESRTGVKEQYF
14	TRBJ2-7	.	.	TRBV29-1	TGCAGCGTTGAAGATGGGTATCGGGGGTACGAGCAGTACTTC	CSVEDGYRGYEQYF
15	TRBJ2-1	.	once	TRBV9	TGTGCCAGCACTCTTGGCGGCCACTCCTACAATGAGCAGTTCTTC	CASTLGGHSYNEQFF
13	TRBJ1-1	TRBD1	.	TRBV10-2	TGCGCCAGCAGGGGGACAGAGAACACTGAAGCTTTCTTT	CASRGTENTEAFF
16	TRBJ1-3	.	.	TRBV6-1	TGTGCCAGCAGTGAAGCCCCGCCAGGGCCTGGAAACACCATATATTTT	CASSEAPPGPGNTIYF
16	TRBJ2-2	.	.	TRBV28	TGTGCCAGCAGTGATAAATCATTTAGGGGGACCGGGGAGCTGTTTTTT	CASSDKSFRGTGELFF
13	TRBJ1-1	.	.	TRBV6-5	TGTGCCAGCAGTTACTCACAGAACACTGAAGCTTTCTTT	CASSYSQNTEAFF
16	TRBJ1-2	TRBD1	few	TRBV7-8	TGTGCCAGCAGCTTAAATACAGGGGGATCTGGCTATGGCTACACCTTC	CASSLNTGGSGYGYTF
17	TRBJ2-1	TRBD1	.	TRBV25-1	TGTGCCAGCAGTGACTACCGGGACAGGGGGCTATTTGGGGAGCAGTTCTTC	CASSDYRDRGLFGEQFF
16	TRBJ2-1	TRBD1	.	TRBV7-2	TGTGCCAGCAGCTCCTACCGGGACAGGGGTGCCAATGAGCAGTTCTTC	CASSSYRDRGANEQFF
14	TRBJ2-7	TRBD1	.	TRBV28	TGTGCCAGCAGTCTAGGGACAGCGCTGATGGAGCAGTACTTC	CASSLGTALMEQYF
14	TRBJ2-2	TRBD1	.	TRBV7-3	TGTGCCAGCAGACTAACAGGGGGCACCGGGGAGCTGTTTTTT	CASRLTGGTGELFF
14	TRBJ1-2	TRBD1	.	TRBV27	TGTGCCAGCAGTTTTGAAGGACAGGGCGGCGGCTACACCTTC	CASSFEGQGGGYTF
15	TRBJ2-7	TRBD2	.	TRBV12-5	TGTGCTAGTGGCCAAGGACTAGCGGTAGTTTACGAGCAGTACTTC	CASGQGLAVVYEQYF
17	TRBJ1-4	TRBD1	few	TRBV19	TGTGCCAGTAATGAGAGGCCAACAGGGGAATGGAAGGAAAAACTGTTTTTT	CASNERPTGEWKEKLFF
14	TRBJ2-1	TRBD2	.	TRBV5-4	TGTGCCAGCAGCGCCCAACTAGCGGGGGGCACGGAGTTCTTC	CASSAQLAGGTEFF
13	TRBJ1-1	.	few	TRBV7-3	TGTGCCAGCAGCTTATCAGTGAACACTGAAGCTTTCTTT	CASSLSVNTEAFF
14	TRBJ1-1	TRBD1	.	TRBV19	TGTGCCAGTAGCCCAACGGGACAGAGAACTGAAGCTTTCTTT	CASSPTGQRTEAFF
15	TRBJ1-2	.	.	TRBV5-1	TGCGCCAGCAGCTCCCCTTGGGAAGGGGCGGATGGCTACACCTTC	CASSSPWEGADGYTF
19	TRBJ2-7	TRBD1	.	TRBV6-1	TGTGCCAGCAGTGAAAATGACAGGGGAAAGTGGGTCCCTCCACGCGAGCAGTACTTC	CASSENDRGKWVPPREQYF
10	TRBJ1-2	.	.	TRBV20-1	TGCAGTGTCCTGGAGGGGGGCTACACCTTC	CSVLEGGYTF
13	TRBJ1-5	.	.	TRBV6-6	TGTGCCAGCAGGACAGGATCCGATCAGCCCCAGCATTTT	CASRTGSDQPQHF
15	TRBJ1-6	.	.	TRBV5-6	TGTGCCAGCAGCTTCTACAGCTCCTATAATTCACCCCTCCACTTT	CASSFYSSYNSPLHF
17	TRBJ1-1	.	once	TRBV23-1	TGCGCCAGCAACCCGGCGTACGTAGACACGGAGAACACTGAAGCTTTCTTT	CASNPAYVDTENTEAFF
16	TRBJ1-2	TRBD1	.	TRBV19	TGTGCCAGTAGTATCGCAGGGGGGTCTCAAGGCTATGGCTACACCTTC	CASSIAGGSQGYGYTF
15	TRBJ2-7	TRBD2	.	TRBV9	TGTGCCAGCAGCTCGGGACTAGCGGGACTCTACGAGCAGTACTTC	CASSSGLAGLYEQYF
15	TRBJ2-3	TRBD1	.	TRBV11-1	TGTGCCAGCAGCTTAACAGGACAGGGCACAGATACGCAGTATTTT	CASSLTGQGTDTQYF
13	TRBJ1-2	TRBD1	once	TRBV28	TGTGCCACTACATCAGGGGGCCGGTATGGCTACACCTTC	CATTSGGRYGYTF
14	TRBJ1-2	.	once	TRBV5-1	TGTGCCAGCAGCAGACGCAGGGTACTATATGGCTACACCTTC	CASSRRRVLYGYTF
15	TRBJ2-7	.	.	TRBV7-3	TGTGCCAGCAGCTTTTCAGGGGACCCCTCCTACGAGCAGTACTTC	CASSFSGDPSYEQYF
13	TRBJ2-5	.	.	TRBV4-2	TGTGCCAGCGGCTCAGGGGAGCGCGAGACCCAGTACTTC	CASGSGERETQYF
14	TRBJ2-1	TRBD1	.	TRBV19	TGTGCCAGTAGTATGCGACAGGGGCGCAATGAGCAGTTCTTC	CASSMRQGRNEQFF
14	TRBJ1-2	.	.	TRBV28	TGTGCCAGCAGTTTAGGGGCGGGAAAATATGGCTACACCTTC	CASSLGAGKYGYTF
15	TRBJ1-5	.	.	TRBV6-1	TGTGCCAGCAGTGGAACCGATCTCCGGAATCAGCCCCAGCATTTT	CASSGTDLRNQPQHF
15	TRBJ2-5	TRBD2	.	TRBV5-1	TGCGCCAGCAAGCTCCTAGCGGGGCTCCAAGAGACCCAGTACTTC	CASKLLAGLQETQYF
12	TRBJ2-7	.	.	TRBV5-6	TGTGCCAGCAGCTTTACAGGGAACGAGCAGTACTTC	CASSFTGNEQYF
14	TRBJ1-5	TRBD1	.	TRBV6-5	TGTGCCAGCCGTGACCAGGGGGTGAATCAGCCCCAGCATTTT	CASRDQGVNQPQHF
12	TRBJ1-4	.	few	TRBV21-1	TGTGCCAGCAGCGACGAGGATGAAAAACTGTTTTTT	CASSDEDEKLFF
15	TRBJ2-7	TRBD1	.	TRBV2	TGTGCCAGCAGTGACCCGGGACAGGGGGCCCACGAGCAGTACTTC	CASSDPGQGAHEQYF
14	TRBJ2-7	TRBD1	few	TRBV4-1	TGCGCCAGCAGCCAAGTACAGGGGGGCAACGAGCAGTACTTC	CASSQVQGGNEQYF
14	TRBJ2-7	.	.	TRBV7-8	TGTGCCAGCAGCCTGGGACTCAGGAACTACGAGCAGTACTTC	CASSLGLRNYEQYF
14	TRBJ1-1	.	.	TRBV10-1	TGCGCCAGCAGTTTGGGGGCCTCTAACACTGAAGCTTTCTTT	CASSLGASNTEAFF
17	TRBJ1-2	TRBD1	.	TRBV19	TGTGCCAGTAGTAAGGGGACAGGGAGAAGGGCTAACTATGGCTACACCTTC	CASSKGTGRRANYGYTF
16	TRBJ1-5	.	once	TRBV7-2	TGTGCCAGCAGCTTGGGCAGGGCGGATAACAATCAGCCCCAGCATTTT	CASSLGRADNNQPQHF